This TCR beta chain was identified in a study of blood T cell repertoires in COVID-19. In the study overall: Samples of COVID-19 (acute and convalescent) were obtained from the United States, Italy and Spain. T cells, B-cell-depleted T cells, or PBMCs supplied cDNA or gDNA.

As processed by the authors: Amplifying reference gene primers gave estimates of nucleated cell counts. Data came from immunoSEQ multiplex PCR; TCRdb stores just in-frame clones and leaves some out. V and J calls and clone size are copied from that table; D and trimming were computed from the DNA. This table holds 95,000 to 150,000 clones, roughly 83% found once. Germline CDR1 reads LNHNV; CDR2 reads YYDKDF (reference sequence). The germline V and J ends were trimmed by 5 bases and 6 bases, with 13 bases remaining between them. The CDR3 has 13 amino acids. This clone was found many times. The sequence derives from a man between 40 and 49 years old with active or convalescent COVID-19. The sequenced sample was peripheral blood. J is TRBJ1-2 and V is TRBV15; D call uncertain. CDR3 loop: CATSWWPPDGYTF. CDR3 nucleotide sequence: TGTGCCACCAGCTGGTGGCCTCCCGATGGCTACACCTTC.